This T cell receptor (beta chain) was captured in a study of OX40 agonist ivuxolimab in advanced cancers. This CDR3 contains 13 residues. Per the germline V gene, CDR1 is MDHEN and CDR2 is SYDVKM. V shed 6 bases and J 8 bases; nucleotides not matched to a gene: 9. The repertoire was sequenced with immunoSEQ multiplex PCR; TCRdb's copy has only in-frame clones and lacks some. Here the sample spans 45,000 to 50,000 clones, around 88% being singletons. The source material was CD4+ or CD8+ T cells sorted from blood, sampled in a trial of the OX40 agonist ivuxolimab. The chain has TRBV28 and TRBJ1-2, with 7 bases matching TRBD1. This receptor was taken from an adult with an advanced solid tumor such as melanoma, head and neck, liver or kidney cancer. CDR3 amino acids: CASSLDRVHGYTF. CDR3 nucleotide sequence: TGTGCCAGCAGCCTTGACAGGGTTCACGGCTACACCTTC.